This is a list of T cell receptor beta chains from one sample in a study of blood T cells in healthy people across ages. Each CDR3 protein is one row after TCRdb ran MiXCR on the 5' RACE reads. The sample lists fewer than 1,200,000 distinct CDR3 sequences; under 30% were seen once. The data were also submitted as part of a second study, on T cells of mothers and their children.

Specimen: blood. These receptors all stem from a girl aged 2-15 years in good health. Both conserved end residues are part of each CDR3. The order of the fields is V gene, D gene, clone size, J gene, CDR3 protein, CDR3 DNA. D genes are given only for firm matches. Where a row states a size, it is once, few, many or the class of an expanded clone; other rows omit it.

v_gene: TRBV20-1
d_gene: NA
abundance: NA
j_gene: TRBJ2-3
CDR3aa: CSTRSGMSDTQYF
CDR3nt: TGCAGTACTAGATCGGGTATGTCGGATACGCAGTATTTT

v_gene: TRBV29-1
d_gene: TRBD1
abundance: NA
j_gene: TRBJ1-1
CDR3aa: CSVDPQGADGEAFF
CDR3nt: TGCAGCGTTGACCCCCAGGGGGCTGACGGTGAAGCTTTCTTT

v_gene: TRBV10-3
d_gene: NA
abundance: NA
j_gene: TRBJ1-2
CDR3aa: CAISVKTGRGYTF
CDR3nt: TGTGCCATCAGCGTAAAAACAGGACGGGGCTACACCTTC

v_gene: TRBV28
d_gene: NA
abundance: few
j_gene: TRBJ2-1
CDR3aa: CASSFLGGARRDEQFF
CDR3nt: TGTGCCAGCAGTTTTTTAGGGGGCGCACGGAGGGATGAGCAGTTCTTC

v_gene: TRBV11-3
d_gene: NA
abundance: once
j_gene: TRBJ2-5
CDR3aa: CASSFLEQETQYF
CDR3nt: TGTGCCAGCAGCTTTCTTGAACAAGAGACCCAGTACTTC

v_gene: TRBV5-1
d_gene: TRBD2
abundance: NA
j_gene: TRBJ2-1
CDR3aa: CASSRPVSGTPGGSYNEQFF
CDR3nt: TGCGCCAGCAGCCGCCCCGTAAGCGGGACCCCCGGGGGCTCCTACAATGAGCAGTTCTTC

v_gene: TRBV7-2
d_gene: NA
abundance: few
j_gene: TRBJ2-1
CDR3aa: CASSLQQLNEQFF
CDR3nt: TGTGCCAGCAGCTTACAACAGCTTAATGAGCAGTTCTTC

v_gene: TRBV7-3
d_gene: NA
abundance: few
j_gene: TRBJ2-5
CDR3aa: CASSPGAKETQYF
CDR3nt: TGTGCCAGCAGCCCTGGGGCAAAAGAGACCCAGTACTTC

v_gene: TRBV20-1
d_gene: TRBD1
abundance: few
j_gene: TRBJ2-7
CDR3aa: CSARVQGKNEQYF
CDR3nt: TGCAGTGCTAGAGTACAGGGGAAGAACGAGCAGTACTTC

v_gene: TRBV6-2/TRBV6-3
d_gene: TRBD1
abundance: few
j_gene: TRBJ2-6
CDR3aa: CASSYSSDRVYSGANVLTF
CDR3nt: TGTGCCAGCAGTTACTCTTCTGACAGGGTTTACTCTGGGGCCAACGTCCTGACTTTC

v_gene: TRBV3-1
d_gene: NA
abundance: few
j_gene: TRBJ2-5
CDR3aa: CASSQGSLEAETQYF
CDR3nt: TGTGCCAGCAGCCAAGGATCCTTAGAAGCAGAGACCCAGTACTTC

v_gene: TRBV7-2
d_gene: TRBD2
abundance: NA
j_gene: TRBJ2-5
CDR3aa: CASSLGGTSGWYQETQYF
CDR3nt: TGTGCCAGCAGCTTAGGAGGGACTAGCGGATGGTACCAAGAGACCCAGTACTTC

v_gene: TRBV12-3/TRBV12-4
d_gene: NA
abundance: few
j_gene: TRBJ2-2
CDR3aa: CASSRIQVTNTGELFF
CDR3nt: TGTGCCAGCAGTCGAATTCAAGTTACGAACACCGGGGAGCTGTTTTTT

v_gene: TRBV20-1
d_gene: TRBD2
abundance: once
j_gene: TRBJ2-1
CDR3aa: CSAPGGLIDNEQFF
CDR3nt: TGCAGTGCGCCCGGGGGGTTGATTGACAATGAGCAGTTCTTC

v_gene: TRBV9
d_gene: TRBD2
abundance: NA
j_gene: TRBJ2-7
CDR3aa: CASSVSGGNDYEQYF
CDR3nt: TGTGCCAGCAGCGTCAGCGGGGGAAATGACTACGAGCAGTACTTC

v_gene: TRBV7-2
d_gene: TRBD1
abundance: few
j_gene: TRBJ1-2
CDR3aa: CASSSGQAGYTF
CDR3nt: TGTGCCAGCAGCTCTGGACAGGCTGGCTACACCTTC

v_gene: TRBV7-9
d_gene: NA
abundance: NA
j_gene: TRBJ1-1
CDR3aa: CASSPWGGVGTEAFF
CDR3nt: TGTGCCAGCAGCCCTTGGGGGGGGGTTGGCACTGAAGCTTTCTTT

v_gene: TRBV20-1
d_gene: NA
abundance: many
j_gene: TRBJ2-5
CDR3aa: CSATVQETQYF
CDR3nt: TGCAGTGCTACAGTACAAGAGACCCAGTACTTC

v_gene: TRBV7-2
d_gene: TRBD2
abundance: few
j_gene: TRBJ2-1
CDR3aa: CASSSRASGGNRNEQFF
CDR3nt: TGTGCCAGCAGCTCCCGCGCCAGCGGGGGGAACCGTAATGAGCAGTTCTTC

v_gene: TRBV4-1
d_gene: NA
abundance: NA
j_gene: TRBJ2-1
CDR3aa: CASAGRNTYNEQFF
CDR3nt: TGCGCCAGCGCCGGACGGAACACATACAATGAGCAGTTCTTC

v_gene: TRBV7-8
d_gene: TRBD2
abundance: NA
j_gene: TRBJ2-7
CDR3aa: CASSLVVAGNTYEQYF
CDR3nt: TGTGCCAGCAGCTTAGTAGTAGCGGGGAACACCTACGAGCAGTACTTC

v_gene: TRBV12-5
d_gene: NA
abundance: NA
j_gene: TRBJ2-1
CDR3aa: CASGSGTPLAGEQFF
CDR3nt: TGTGCTAGTGGTTCCGGGACACCCCTAGCTGGTGAGCAGTTCTTC

v_gene: TRBV24-1
d_gene: TRBD1
abundance: NA
j_gene: TRBJ2-7
CDR3aa: CATSETGRSGEQYF
CDR3nt: TGTGCCACCAGTGAGACAGGGAGATCTGGCGAGCAGTACTTC

v_gene: TRBV6-6
d_gene: NA
abundance: few
j_gene: TRBJ2-7
CDR3aa: CASSLGLGAEQYF
CDR3nt: TGTGCCAGCAGTTTAGGGTTAGGGGCCGAGCAGTACTTC

v_gene: TRBV5-1
d_gene: TRBD2
abundance: NA
j_gene: TRBJ2-5
CDR3aa: CASSSARAGGLETQYF
CDR3nt: TGCGCCAGCAGCTCAGCACGCGCGGGAGGTTTGGAGACCCAGTACTTC

v_gene: TRBV2
d_gene: NA
abundance: NA
j_gene: TRBJ2-7
CDR3aa: CASSEAFYEQYF
CDR3nt: TGTGCCAGCAGTGAAGCGTTCTACGAGCAGTACTTC

v_gene: TRBV28
d_gene: NA
abundance: many
j_gene: TRBJ2-7
CDR3aa: CASSSVETHEQYF
CDR3nt: TGTGCCAGCAGTTCGGTCGAAACTCACGAGCAGTACTTC

v_gene: TRBV20-1
d_gene: TRBD2
abundance: few
j_gene: TRBJ2-1
CDR3aa: CSAQSSGRIDNEQFF
CDR3nt: TGCAGTGCTCAGAGTAGCGGGAGGATCGACAATGAGCAGTTCTTC

v_gene: TRBV9
d_gene: TRBD2
abundance: few
j_gene: TRBJ2-5
CDR3aa: CASSETSGRARETQYF
CDR3nt: TGTGCCAGCAGCGAGACTAGCGGGAGGGCACGAGAGACCCAGTACTTC

v_gene: TRBV5-1
d_gene: NA
abundance: NA
j_gene: TRBJ2-5
CDR3aa: CASSLGTHQETQYF
CDR3nt: TGCGCCAGCAGCTTAGGGACACACCAAGAGACCCAGTACTTC

v_gene: TRBV5-1
d_gene: NA
abundance: few
j_gene: TRBJ2-2
CDR3aa: CASTQTENTGELFF
CDR3nt: TGCGCCAGCACTCAGACAGAGAATACCGGGGAGCTGTTTTTT

v_gene: TRBV7-9
d_gene: TRBD2
abundance: NA
j_gene: TRBJ2-6
CDR3aa: CASSFGGALTGANVLTF
CDR3nt: TGTGCCAGCAGCTTCGGGGGGGCACTAACTGGGGCCAACGTCCTGACTTTC